The rows below give T cell receptor beta chains drawn from one sample of a study of vaccination and CD4 T cells after COVID-19. One entry per CDR3 protein results from TCRdb running MiXCR on the PCR reads. This sample carries around 26,000 distinct CDR3 sequences, around three fifths of them seen once, and the ten largest clones take approximately 5.4%. For these TCRs, the target antigens are not known. Sequencing was done on a sample of CD4+ T cells from blood, cultured in vitro. Receptors were obtained from a human donor who had recovered from COVID-19. CDR3s include the opening cysteine and the closing phenylalanine or tryptophan. The D gene is left open where the match is weak. Some rows have no size entry. The others give once, few or many, or a class for an expanded clone.

>-|-|TRBJ1-5|TRBV20-1|13
TGCAGTGCTATAGTCACAGGGAGTCAGCCCCAGCATTTT
CSAIVTGSQPQHF
>-|-|TRBJ2-7|TRBV9|12
TGTGCCACCGGACAACTAGTGTACGAGCAGTACTTC
CATGQLVYEQYF
>-|-|TRBJ1-1|TRBV16|13
TGTGCCAGCAGCCCTCGGAGGGACACTGAAGCTTTCTTT
CASSPRRDTEAFF
>-|few|TRBJ1-2|TRBV20-1|12
TGCAGTGCTACTACCGGGCCTTCTTCTAAGACCTTC
CSATTGPSSKTF
>-|once|TRBJ2-7|TRBV7-3|17
TGCGCCAGCAGCTCCGCGAGGATAGGAACTACGTCGAGGGAGCAGTACTTC
CASSSARIGTTSREQYF
>-|few|TRBJ1-4|TRBV28|19
TGTGCCAGCAGTCCCCGGGGGAGGGTAGGGCAACGCGGTAATGAAAAACTGTTTTTT
CASSPRGRVGQRGNEKLFF
>-|-|TRBJ1-5|TRBV20-1|13
TGCAGCGGGGGGGGGAATAGCAATCAGCCCCAGCATTTT
CSGGGNSNQPQHF
>-|-|TRBJ2-1|TRBV9|14
TGTGCCAGCAGCGTAAGGACCACCCCAAATGAGCAGTTCTTC
CASSVRTTPNEQFF
>-|-|TRBJ1-2|TRBV7-6|14
TGTGCCAGCAGCTTCGGACAGACAATGGGTGGCTACACCTTC
CASSFGQTMGGYTF
>TRBD1|once|TRBJ1-5|TRBV28|16
TGTGCCAGCAATGGACAGGGGGCTCGTCACAATCAGCCCCAGCATTTT
CASNGQGARHNQPQHF
>TRBD1|-|TRBJ1-2|TRBV2|14
TGTGCCAGCAGGCGAGGACAGGGACTTTATGGCTACACCTTC
CASRRGQGLYGYTF
>-|few|TRBJ2-7|TRBV10-3|14
TGTGCCATCAGGATGACAGGTCAGACAGACGAGCAGTACTTC
CAIRMTGQTDEQYF
>-|few|TRBJ1-1|TRBV15|16
TGTGCCACCAGCAGAGTTCGGCCCGGCAGGAACACTGAAGCTTTCTTT
CATSRVRPGRNTEAFF
>TRBD2|-|TRBJ2-2|TRBV7-3|18
TGTGCCAGCAGCCCCGCCGGGGCTAGCGGGAGGGTCGCCGGGGAGCTGTTTTTT
CASSPAGASGRVAGELFF
>-|-|TRBJ2-7|TRBV27|15
TGTGCCAGCAGGCTTTCCGCAGGGCGTTCCTACGAGCAGTACTTC
CASRLSAGRSYEQYF
>-|-|TRBJ1-1|TRBV20-1|15
TGCAGTGCTAGCCCCCCAGAGGGGTCCTACACTGAAGCTTTCTTT
CSASPPEGSYTEAFF
>TRBD1|-|TRBJ2-7|TRBV28|17
TGTGCCAGCAATCAACCTGCCGGGACAGGCCTCTCCTACGAGCAGTACTTC
CASNQPAGTGLSYEQYF
>TRBD1|-|TRBJ2-3|TRBV20-1|16
TGCAGTGCTAGGGCCTCAGGGGGCTTTTTCACAGATACGCAGTATTTT
CSARASGGFFTDTQYF
>TRBD1|few|TRBJ2-3|TRBV11-2|18
TGTGCCAGCAGCACGACAGGGGGCGCGGGCGGGATGTCAGATACGCAGTATTTT
CASSTTGGAGGMSDTQYF
>-|once|TRBJ2-7|TRBV6-2/TRBV6-3|16
TGTGCCAGCAGTTATACCTCATTAGGTTTGAATGGCGAGCAGTACTTC
CASSYTSLGLNGEQYF
>TRBD2|-|TRBJ2-1|TRBV2|13
TGTGCCGGCAAGGGACTAGTTTACAATGAGCAGTTCTTC
CAGKGLVYNEQFF
>-|-|TRBJ2-7|TRBV20-1|13
TGCAGTCAGAAGGTTGGACGGAACTACGAGCAGTACTTC
CSQKVGRNYEQYF
>-|-|TRBJ1-1|TRBV28|16
TGTGCCAGCACCCCTACCGGGGGGGCGGAGAGCACTGAAGCTTTCTTT
CASTPTGGAESTEAFF
>TRBD2|-|TRBJ2-3|TRBV20-1|15
TGCAGTGCTAGTAGCGGGAGGGCTGGCACAGATACGCAGTATTTT
CSASSGRAGTDTQYF
>TRBD1|few|TRBJ1-6|TRBV30|14
TGTGCCTGGAGTTTCAGGGGGCAGAGGTCACCCCTCCACTTT
CAWSFRGQRSPLHF
>-|-|TRBJ1-1|TRBV20-1|14
TGCAGTGCTAGAGGGGGGGGCGTAAACACTGAAGCTTTCTTT
CSARGGGVNTEAFF
>TRBD1|-|TRBJ2-5|TRBV4-3|14
TGCGCCAGCAGCCGACAGGGGGCTATAGAGACCCAGTACTTC
CASSRQGAIETQYF
>-|-|TRBJ1-2|TRBV19|14
TGTGCCAGTACTAACAATGGGCAGAGCTATGGCTACACCTTC
CASTNNGQSYGYTF
>-|-|TRBJ2-5|TRBV6-5|13
TGTGCCAGCAGTTACTACGGACAAGAGACCCAGTACTTC
CASSYYGQETQYF
>TRBD2|-|TRBJ2-5|TRBV11-2|14
TGTGCCAGCAGCTCCTTGCGGGGAGGGTGGGCCCGGTACTTC
CASSSLRGGWARYF
>-|-|TRBJ2-3|TRBV27|15
TGTGCCAGCAGTTGGCTAGTGGGAGGTCGAGATACGCAGTATTTT
CASSWLVGGRDTQYF
>-|few|TRBJ1-1|TRBV24-1|16
TGTGCCACCAGTGATGCGGCAAGGGGAGGGAACACTGAAGCTTTCTTT
CATSDAARGGNTEAFF
>-|-|TRBJ1-1|TRBV7-9|12
TGTGCCAGCAGCTTAGGGGTGGGGGGAGCTTTCTTT
CASSLGVGGAFF
>-|-|TRBJ2-7|TRBV19|13
TGTGCCAGTAGCAGGGGAGAATACTACGAGCAGTACTTC
CASSRGEYYEQYF
>-|-|TRBJ1-6|TRBV20-1|15
TGCAGTGCTAGTTATGGGGGCGGCTATAATTCACCCCTCCACTTT
CSASYGGGYNSPLHF
>-|-|TRBJ1-2|TRBV6-2/TRBV6-3|15
TGTGCCAGCAGTTACTCCGACAACAACATCTATGGCTACACCTTC
CASSYSDNNIYGYTF
>TRBD1|-|TRBJ1-2|TRBV15|16
TGTGCCACCAGCAGAAGGGGGACAGGCGTCAACTATGGCTACACCTTC
CATSRRGTGVNYGYTF
>-|-|TRBJ2-7|TRBV29-1|16
TGCAGCGTTGCCCTCCTCATGGGTAGCAAAAGGAACGAGCAGTACTTC
CSVALLMGSKRNEQYF
>-|-|TRBJ1-5|TRBV21-1|13
TGTGCCAGCAGCCTTCGGCTTAATCAGCCCCAGCATTTT
CASSLRLNQPQHF
>TRBD2|-|TRBJ2-1|TRBV20-1|16
TGCAGTGCTAGAGATCCAGCGGGAGGGGGTATGAGTGAGCAGTTCTTC
CSARDPAGGGMSEQFF
>-|few|TRBJ1-5|TRBV20-1|15
TGCAGTGCTAGTTCGGGGTTGTATAGCAATCAGCCCCAGCATTTT
CSASSGLYSNQPQHF
>TRBD2|-|TRBJ2-5|TRBV4-1|18
TGCGCCAGCAGCCAAGACTTAGCGGGAACGGTGGTCCAAGAGACCCAGTACTTC
CASSQDLAGTVVQETQYF
>-|-|TRBJ2-3|TRBV24-1|17
TGTGCCACCAGTGACTCAACTGGGGCGGGCAGCACAGATACGCAGTATTTT
CATSDSTGAGSTDTQYF
>TRBD2|-|TRBJ2-5|TRBV20-1|15
TGCAGTGCTCCTACCCGACTAGCGGGCGGGGAGACCCAGTACTTC
CSAPTRLAGGETQYF
>-|-|TRBJ2-1|TRBV15|19
TGTGCCACCAGCAGAGGATTAGGTTCTGCGAAAGGACAGAACAATGAGCAGTTCTTC
CATSRGLGSAKGQNNEQFF
>-|-|TRBJ1-2|TRBV6-1|11
TGTGCGCGGAGGGTGGCGAAGGGCTACACCTTC
CARRVAKGYTF
>-|few|TRBJ1-2|TRBV15|14
TGTGCCACCAGCAGAGATTTCGGAAGTAATGGCTACACCTTC
CATSRDFGSNGYTF
>-|-|TRBJ1-2|TRBV28|12
TGTACCAGCAGTTTAGGGGCGTATGGCTACACCTTC
CTSSLGAYGYTF
>TRBD1|-|TRBJ2-1|TRBV20-1|12
TGCAGTGCACAGGGACAGAGGAATGAGCAGTTCTTC
CSAQGQRNEQFF
>-|few|TRBJ2-5|TRBV10-1|11
TGCGCCAGCGGGTCCGGAGAGACCCAGTACTTC
CASGSGETQYF
>TRBD1|-|TRBJ1-2|TRBV28|13
TGTGCCAGCAGTTTTCAGGGGGCGAATGGCTACACCTTC
CASSFQGANGYTF
>-|-|TRBJ1-2|TRBV7-9|13
TGTGCCAGCAGCTTAGCAGGACCCAATGGCTACACCTTC
CASSLAGPNGYTF
>-|few|TRBJ1-3|TRBV20-1|13
TGCAGTGCTAGAGTTAACAGGGACAACACCATATATTTT
CSARVNRDNTIYF
>-|few|TRBJ1-2|TRBV7-2|13
TGTGCCAGCAGCCCCCGCAGGGCCTATGGCTACACCTTC
CASSPRRAYGYTF
>-|-|TRBJ2-1|TRBV15|15
TGTGCCACCAGCAGAGGCAGGGGTGAATACAATGAGCAGTTCTTC
CATSRGRGEYNEQFF